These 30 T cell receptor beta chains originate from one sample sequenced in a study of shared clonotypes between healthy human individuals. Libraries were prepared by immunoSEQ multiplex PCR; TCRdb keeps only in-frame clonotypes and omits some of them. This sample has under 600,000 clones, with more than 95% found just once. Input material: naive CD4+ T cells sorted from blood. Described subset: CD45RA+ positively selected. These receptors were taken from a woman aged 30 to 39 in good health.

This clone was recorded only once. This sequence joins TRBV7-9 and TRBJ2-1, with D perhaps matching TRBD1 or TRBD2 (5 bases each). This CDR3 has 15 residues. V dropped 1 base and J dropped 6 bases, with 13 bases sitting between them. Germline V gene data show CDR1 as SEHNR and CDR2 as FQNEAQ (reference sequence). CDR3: CASSLVGGVPNEQFF. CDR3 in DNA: TGTGCCAGCAGCTTAGTTGGGGGTGTTCCCAATGAGCAGTTCTTC.

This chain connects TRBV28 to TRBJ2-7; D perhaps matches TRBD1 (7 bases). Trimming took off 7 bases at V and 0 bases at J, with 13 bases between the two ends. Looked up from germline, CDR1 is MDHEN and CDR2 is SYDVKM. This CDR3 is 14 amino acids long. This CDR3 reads CASTPGGNSYEQYF. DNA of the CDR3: TGTGCCAGCACCCCAGGGGGGAACTCCTACGAGCAGTACTTC.

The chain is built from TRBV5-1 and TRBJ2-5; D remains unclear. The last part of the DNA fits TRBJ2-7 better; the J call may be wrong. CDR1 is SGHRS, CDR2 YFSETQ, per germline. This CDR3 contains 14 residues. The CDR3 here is CASGDRTNSYEQYF. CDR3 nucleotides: TGCGCCAGCGGGGATAGAACCAACTCCTACGAGCAGTACTTC.

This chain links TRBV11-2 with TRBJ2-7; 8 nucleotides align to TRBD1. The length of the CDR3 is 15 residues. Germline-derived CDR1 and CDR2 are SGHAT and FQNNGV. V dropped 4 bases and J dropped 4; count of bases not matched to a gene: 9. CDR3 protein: CASSYKGTGGYEQYF. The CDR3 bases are TGTGCCAGCAGCTATAAAGGGACAGGCGGATACGAGCAGTACTTC.

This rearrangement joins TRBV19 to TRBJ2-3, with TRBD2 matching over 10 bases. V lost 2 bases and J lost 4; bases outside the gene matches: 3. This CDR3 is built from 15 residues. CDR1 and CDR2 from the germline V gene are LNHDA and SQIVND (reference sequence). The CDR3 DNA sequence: TGTGCCAGTAGTATACTAGCGGGAGTGGCAGATACGCAGTATTTT. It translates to CASSILAGVADTQYF. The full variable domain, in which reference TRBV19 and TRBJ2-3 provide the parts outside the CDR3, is DGGITQSPKYLFRKEGQNVTLSCEQNLNHDAMYWYRQDPGQGLRLIYYSQIVNDFQKGDIAEGYSVSREKKESFPLTVTSAQKNPTAFYLCASSILAGVADTQYFGPGTRLTVL.

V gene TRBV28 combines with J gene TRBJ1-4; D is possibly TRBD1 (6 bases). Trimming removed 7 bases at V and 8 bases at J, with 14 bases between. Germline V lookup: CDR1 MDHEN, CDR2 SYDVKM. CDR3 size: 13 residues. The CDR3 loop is CASIGGAGEKLFF. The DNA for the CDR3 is TGTGCCAGCATAGGGGGGGCCGGCGAAAAACTGTTTTTT.

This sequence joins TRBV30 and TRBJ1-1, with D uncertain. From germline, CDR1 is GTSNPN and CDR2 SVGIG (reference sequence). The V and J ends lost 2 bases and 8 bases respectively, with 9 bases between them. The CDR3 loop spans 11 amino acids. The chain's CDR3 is CAWSMRQEAFF. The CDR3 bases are TGTGCCTGGAGTATGAGACAAGAAGCTTTCTTT.

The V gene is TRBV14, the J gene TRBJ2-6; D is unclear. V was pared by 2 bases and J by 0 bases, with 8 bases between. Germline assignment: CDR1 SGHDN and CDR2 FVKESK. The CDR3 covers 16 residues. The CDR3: CASSQTQTSGANVLTF. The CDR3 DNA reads TGTGCCAGCAGCCAAACCCAAACCTCTGGGGCCAACGTCCTGACTTTC. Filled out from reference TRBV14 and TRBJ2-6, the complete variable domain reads EAGVTQFPSHSVIEKGQTVTLRCDPISGHDNLYWYRRVMGKEIKFLLHFVKESKQDESGMPNNRFLAERTGGTYSTLKVQPAELEDSGVYFCASSQTQTSGANVLTFGAGSRLTVL.

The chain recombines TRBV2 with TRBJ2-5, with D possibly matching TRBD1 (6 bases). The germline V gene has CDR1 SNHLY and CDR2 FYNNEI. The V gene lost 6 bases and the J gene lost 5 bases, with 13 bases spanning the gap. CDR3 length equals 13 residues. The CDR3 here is CASRVTGSETQYF. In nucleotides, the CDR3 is TGTGCCAGCAGGGTCACAGGGAGCGAGACCCAGTACTTC.

CDR3 loop: CASSGRIGINQPQHF. The CDR3 DNA reads TGTGCCAGCAGCGGTCGAATCGGGATCAATCAGCCCCAGCATTTT. The chain links TRBV7-8 to TRBJ1-5; D uncertain. The length of the CDR3 is 15 residues. Trimming cost V 5 bases and J 3 bases, with 14 bases left between them. The V gene's germline CDR1 is SGHVS and CDR2 FQNEAQ.

This CDR3 reads CASSPSADLSMNTEAFF. The CDR3 nucleotides are TGTGCCAGCTCACCAAGCGCGGATTTGAGTATGAACACTGAAGCTTTCTTT. The chain combines TRBV18 with TRBJ1-1; D is unclear. Germline CDR1 KGHSH, CDR2 LQKENI. The ends were cut back, 2 bases at V and 0 bases at J, with 16 bases in the middle. The CDR3 extends over 17 amino acids.

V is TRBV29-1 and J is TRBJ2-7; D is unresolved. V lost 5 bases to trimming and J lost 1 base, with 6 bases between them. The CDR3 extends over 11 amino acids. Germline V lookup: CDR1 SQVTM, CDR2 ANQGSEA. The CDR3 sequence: CSVSLSYEQYF. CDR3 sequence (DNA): TGCAGCGTTTCGTTATCCTACGAGCAGTACTTC.

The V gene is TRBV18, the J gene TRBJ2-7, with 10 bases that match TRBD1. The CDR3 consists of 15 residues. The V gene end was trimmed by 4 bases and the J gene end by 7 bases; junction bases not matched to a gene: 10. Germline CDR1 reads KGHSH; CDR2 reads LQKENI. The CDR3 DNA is TGTGCCAGCTCACGGAGGGACAGGGGAGTGGGAGAGCAGTACTTC. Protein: CASSRRDRGVGEQYF.

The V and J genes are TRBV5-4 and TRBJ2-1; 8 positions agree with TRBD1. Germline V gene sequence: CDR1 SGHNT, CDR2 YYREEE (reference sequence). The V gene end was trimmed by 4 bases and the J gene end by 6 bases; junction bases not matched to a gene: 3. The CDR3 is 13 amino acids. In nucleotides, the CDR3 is TGTGCCAGCAGCCAGGGACAGGTCAATGAGCAGTTCTTC. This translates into CASSQGQVNEQFF.

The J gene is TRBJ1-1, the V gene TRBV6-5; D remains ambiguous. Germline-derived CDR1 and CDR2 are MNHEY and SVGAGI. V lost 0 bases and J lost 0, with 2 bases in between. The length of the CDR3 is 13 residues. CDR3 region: CASSYSLNTEAFF. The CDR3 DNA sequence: TGTGCCAGCAGTTACTCCTTGAACACTGAAGCTTTCTTT.

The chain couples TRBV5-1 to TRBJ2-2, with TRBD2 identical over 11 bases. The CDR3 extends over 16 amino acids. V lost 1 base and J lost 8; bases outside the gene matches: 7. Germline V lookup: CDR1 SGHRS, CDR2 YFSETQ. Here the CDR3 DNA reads TGCGCCAGCAGCTTGAGACTAGCGGGATCTGCTGGGGAGCTGTTTTTT. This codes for CASSLRLAGSAGELFF.

CDR3 in DNA: TGTGCCAGCAGCTTGCCTAGCGGGACCAATGAGCAGTTCTTC. Its translation is CASSLPSGTNEQFF. This chain links TRBV5-4 with TRBJ2-1; 9 bases line up with TRBD2. The ends lost 1 base at V and 6 bases at J; junction bases unmatched: 2. Per the germline V gene, CDR1 is SGHNT and CDR2 is YYREEE (reference sequence). The CDR3 runs 14 residues.

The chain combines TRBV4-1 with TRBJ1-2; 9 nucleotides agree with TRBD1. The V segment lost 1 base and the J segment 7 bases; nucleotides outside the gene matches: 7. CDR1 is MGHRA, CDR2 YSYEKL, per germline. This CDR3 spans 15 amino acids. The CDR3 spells CASSQGTGGEIGYTF. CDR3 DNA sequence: TGCGCCAGCAGCCAAGGAACAGGGGGCGAGATTGGCTACACCTTC.

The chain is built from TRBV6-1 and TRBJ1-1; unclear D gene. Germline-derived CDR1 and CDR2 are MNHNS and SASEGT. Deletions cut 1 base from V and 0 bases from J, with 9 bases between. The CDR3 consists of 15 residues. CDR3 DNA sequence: TGTGCCAGCAGTGAAGAGGGCCGCATGAACACTGAAGCTTTCTTT. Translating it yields CASSEEGRMNTEAFF.

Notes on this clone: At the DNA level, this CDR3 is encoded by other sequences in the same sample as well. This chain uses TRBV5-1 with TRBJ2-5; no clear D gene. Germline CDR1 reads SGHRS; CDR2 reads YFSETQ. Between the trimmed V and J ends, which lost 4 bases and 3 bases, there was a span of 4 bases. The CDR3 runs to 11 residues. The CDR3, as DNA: TGCGCCAGCAGCCTAGAAGAGACCCAGTACTTC. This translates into CASSLEETQYF.

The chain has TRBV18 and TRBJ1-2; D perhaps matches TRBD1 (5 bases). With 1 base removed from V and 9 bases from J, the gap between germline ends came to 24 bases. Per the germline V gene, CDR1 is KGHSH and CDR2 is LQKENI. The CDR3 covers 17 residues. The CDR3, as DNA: TGTGCCAGCTCACCACGACGGGACGGCACTACTGCGGGTAGCTACACCTTC. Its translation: CASSPRRDGTTAGSYTF. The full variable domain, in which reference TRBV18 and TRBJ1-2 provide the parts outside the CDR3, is NAGVMQNPRHLVRRRGQEARLRCSPMKGHSHVYWYRQLPEEGLKFMVYLQKENIIDESGMPKERFSAEFPKEGPSILRIQQVVRGDSAAYFCASSPRRDGTTAGSYTFGSGTRLTVV.

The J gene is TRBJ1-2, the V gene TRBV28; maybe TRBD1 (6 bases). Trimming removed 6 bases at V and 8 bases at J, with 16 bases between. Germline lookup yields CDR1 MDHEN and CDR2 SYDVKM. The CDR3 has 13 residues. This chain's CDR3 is CASSKKQGYGYTF. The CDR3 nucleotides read TGTGCCAGCAGCAAAAAACAGGGTTACGGCTACACCTTC.

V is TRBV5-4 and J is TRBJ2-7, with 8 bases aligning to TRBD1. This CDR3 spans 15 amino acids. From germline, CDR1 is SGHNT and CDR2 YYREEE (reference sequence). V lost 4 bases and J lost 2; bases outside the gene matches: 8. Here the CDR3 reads CASSPGGQEAYEQYF. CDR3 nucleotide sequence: TGTGCCAGCAGCCCCGGGGGACAGGAAGCCTACGAGCAGTACTTC.

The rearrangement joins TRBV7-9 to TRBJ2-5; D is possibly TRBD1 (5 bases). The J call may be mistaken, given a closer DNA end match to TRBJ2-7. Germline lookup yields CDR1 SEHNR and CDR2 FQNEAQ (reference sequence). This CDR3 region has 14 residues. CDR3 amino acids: CASSSQGHSYEQYF. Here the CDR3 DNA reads TGTGCCAGCAGCTCGCAGGGCCATTCCTACGAGCAGTACTTC.

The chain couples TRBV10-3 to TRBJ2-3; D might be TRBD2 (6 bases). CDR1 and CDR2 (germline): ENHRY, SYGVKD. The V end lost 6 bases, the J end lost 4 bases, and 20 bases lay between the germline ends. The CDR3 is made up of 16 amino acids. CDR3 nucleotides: TGTGCCATCAGAAGTAATTCGGGAGAGCCCCCAGATACGCAGTATTTT. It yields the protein CAIRSNSGEPPDTQYF.

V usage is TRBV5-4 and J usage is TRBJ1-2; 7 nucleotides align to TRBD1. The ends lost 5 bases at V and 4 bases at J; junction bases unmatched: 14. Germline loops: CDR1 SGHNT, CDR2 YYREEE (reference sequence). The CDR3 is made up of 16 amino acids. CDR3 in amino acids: CASSTAPTTGIYGYTF. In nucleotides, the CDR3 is TGTGCCAGCAGTACTGCGCCGACGACAGGGATCTATGGCTACACCTTC.

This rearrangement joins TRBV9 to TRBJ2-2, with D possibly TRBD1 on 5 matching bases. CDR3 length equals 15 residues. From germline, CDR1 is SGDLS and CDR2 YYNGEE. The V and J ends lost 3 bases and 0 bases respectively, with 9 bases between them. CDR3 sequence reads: CASSARTSNTGELFF. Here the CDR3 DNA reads TGTGCCAGCAGCGCCAGGACATCGAACACCGGGGAGCTGTTTTTT.

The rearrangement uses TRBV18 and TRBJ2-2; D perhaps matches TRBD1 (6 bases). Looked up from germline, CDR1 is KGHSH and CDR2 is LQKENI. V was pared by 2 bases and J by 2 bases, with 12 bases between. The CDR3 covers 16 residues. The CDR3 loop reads CASSPWGQGNTGELFF. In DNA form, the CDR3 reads TGTGCCAGCTCACCATGGGGGCAGGGAAACACCGGGGAGCTGTTTTTT.

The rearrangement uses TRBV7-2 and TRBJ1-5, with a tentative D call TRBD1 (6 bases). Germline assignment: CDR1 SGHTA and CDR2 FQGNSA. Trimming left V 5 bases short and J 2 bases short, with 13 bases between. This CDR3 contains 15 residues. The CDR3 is CASSPGASRNQPQHF. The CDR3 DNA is TGTGCCAGCAGCCCAGGGGCATCTCGCAATCAGCCCCAGCATTTT.

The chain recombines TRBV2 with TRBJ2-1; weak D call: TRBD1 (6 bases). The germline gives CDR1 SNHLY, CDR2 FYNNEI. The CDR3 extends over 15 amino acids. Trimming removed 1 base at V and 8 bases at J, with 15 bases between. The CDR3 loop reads CASSEVGQGWDEQFF. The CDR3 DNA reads TGTGCCAGCAGTGAAGTAGGGCAGGGGTGGGATGAGCAGTTCTTC.